This passage covers 2 T cell receptor beta chains from one sample sequenced in a study of OX40 agonist ivuxolimab in advanced cancers. Sequencing used immunoSEQ multiplex PCR; TCRdb keeps in-frame clones, though not all of them. In the table there are approximately 40,000 clones, approximately 90% of which are singletons. The sequencing here drew on CD4+ or CD8+ T cells sorted from blood, taken in a trial of the OX40 agonist ivuxolimab. These receptors were collected from an adult with an advanced solid tumor such as melanoma, head and neck, liver or kidney cancer.

V gene TRBV6-1 combines with J gene TRBJ2-3; D not certain. V was pared by 4 bases and J by 3 bases, with 5 bases between. The CDR3 sequence is 12 residues long. The germline gives CDR1 MNHNS, CDR2 SASEGT. This chain's CDR3 is CASSGMTDTQYF. CDR3 DNA sequence: TGTGCCAGCAGTGGGATGACAGATACGCAGTATTTT.

The chain carries TRBV29-1 and TRBJ2-1, with 7 bases that match TRBD2. Germline V lookup: CDR1 SQVTM, CDR2 ANQGSEA. J gave up 8 bases and V 2 bases, and 9 bases lay outside the gene matches. This CDR3 is built from 14 residues. CDR3 amino acids: CSVEWGEGPDEQFF. Here the CDR3 DNA reads TGCAGCGTTGAATGGGGGGAGGGCCCGGATGAGCAGTTCTTC.